Listed here is a single TCR beta chain. These data are taken from a study of blood T cell repertoires in COVID-19. Libraries were prepared by immunoSEQ multiplex PCR; TCRdb keeps only in-frame clonotypes and omits some of them. The sample has about 69,000 clones, about 85% seen once. The sequenced material came from peripheral blood. The receptor's source is an elderly man with acute or convalescent COVID-19.

CDR3 loop: CASRAGLAGVEQYF. CDR3 coding DNA: TGTGCCAGCAGAGCGGGACTAGCGGGAGTCGAGCAGTACTTC. The V and J genes are TRBV2 and TRBJ2-7; 14 bases map to TRBD2. The CDR3 has 14 amino acids. CDR1 is SNHLY, CDR2 FYNNEI, per germline. With V trimmed by 6 bases and J by 6 bases, 4 bases remained unmatched.